Each of the 15 T cell receptor beta chains below was sequenced from the same sample in a study of CXCR3-negative and CXCR3-positive naive CD8 T cells. With UMI labels, 5' RACE was used to prepare the TRB cDNA libraries. Using the 5' RACE reads, TCRdb records one entry per CDR3 protein without DNA. Found here are about 39,000 distinct CDR3 sequences; the top ten clones hold more than 1.5%. The specimen sequenced was naive CXCR3- CD8+ T cells from blood. This sample's subset: CD45RO-CCR7+CD27+CD95- naive CD8+ T cells lacking CXCR3 (TNR3-). These receptors came from a human donor in good health. Some clones in this sample may be carry-over from other donors' samples.

The chain employs TRBV14 and TRBJ2-7. CDR3 size: 12 residues. The germline gives CDR1 SGHDN, CDR2 FVKESK. This CDR3 is CASSQGAFEQYF.

The CDR3 protein is CASSQEYIDTDTQYF. The chain links TRBV4-3 to TRBJ2-3. Germline assignment: CDR1 LGHNA and CDR2 YSLEER. This CDR3 region has 15 residues.

This rearrangement joins TRBV7-8 to TRBJ2-7; TCRdb calls TRBD1, which cannot be checked without DNA. The length of the CDR3 is 13 residues. CDR1 and CDR2 from the germline V gene are SGHVS and FQNEAQ. The CDR3 is CASSPGKGLEQYF.

This chain joins TRBV19 and TRBJ2-1; TCRdb names TRBD1, which stays unverified in the absence of DNA. This CDR3 is built from 17 residues. Germline values: CDR1 LNHDA, CDR2 SQIVND (reference sequence). The CDR3 loop reads CASSIAPQRGPYNEQFF. Together with reference TRBV19 and TRBJ2-1, the CDR3 gives the full variable domain: DGGITQSPKYLFRKEGQNVTLSCEQNLNHDAMYWYRQDPGQGLRLIYYSQIVNDFQKGDIAEGYSVSREKKESFPLTVTSAQKNPTAFYLCASSIAPQRGPYNEQFFGPGTRLTVL.

The V and J genes are TRBV7-3 and TRBJ2-3; TCRdb's assignment of TRBD1 cannot be checked, as there is no DNA. This CDR3 has 14 residues. Germline values: CDR1 SGHTA, CDR2 FQGTGA. The CDR3 loop is CASSGTGGTDTQYF.

V and J are TRBV12-3 or TRBV12-4 and TRBJ2-5; the TCRdb D gene call, TRBD1, has no DNA to confirm it. The CDR3 has 14 amino acids. Here the CDR3 reads CASSFGGGMETQYF.

The V and J genes are TRBV29-1 and TRBJ2-1. The CDR3 length is 12 residues. Germline CDR1 reads SQVTM; CDR2 reads ANQGSEA. The CDR3 reads CSVEDWGNEQFF.

J is TRBJ1-5 and V is TRBV7-9; as DNA is missing, the TRBD1 call by TCRdb cannot be tested. CDR1 and CDR2 from the germline V gene are SEHNR and FQNEAQ (reference sequence). The CDR3 covers 15 residues. CDR3 region: CASSLVQGSDQPQHF.

V gene TRBV28 combines with J gene TRBJ2-1; the TRBD1 assignment by TCRdb is unverifiable without DNA. In germline, CDR1 is MDHEN, CDR2 SYDVKM. This CDR3 has 13 amino acids. CDR3 region: CAIRERGLDEQFF.

The CDR3 loop reads CASSSGGGTGELFF. This chain connects TRBV28 to TRBJ2-2; there is no DNA to check the TCRdb D call of TRBD1. Germline assignment: CDR1 MDHEN and CDR2 SYDVKM. CDR3 size: 14 residues.

The chain links TRBV20-1 to TRBJ2-1. CDR1 and CDR2 (germline): DFQATT, SNEGSKA (reference sequence). This CDR3 has 13 residues. CDR3 sequence reads: CSARIGPYNEQFF.

V usage is TRBV20-1 and J usage is TRBJ2-7; with no DNA, the TCRdb D assignment of TRBD2 cannot be verified. This CDR3 comprises 16 residues. Germline lookup yields CDR1 DFQATT and CDR2 SNEGSKA (reference sequence). The CDR3 here is CSARGPGLAPSNEQYF.

The gene calls are TRBV20-1 and TRBJ1-1; without DNA, the TCRdb call of TRBD1 cannot be checked. This CDR3 is built from 12 residues. CDR1 is DFQATT and CDR2 is SNEGSKA in the germline V gene (reference sequence). This CDR3 reads CSASQGDTEAFF.

J is TRBJ1-1 and V is TRBV3-1; the D gene TCRdb calls, TRBD1, cannot be checked with no DNA. Germline CDR1 LGHDT, CDR2 YNNKEL (reference sequence). The CDR3 runs 15 residues. CDR3: CASSQDSSGGTEAFF.

The chain carries TRBV7-9 and TRBJ2-5; as DNA is missing, the TRBD2 call by TCRdb cannot be tested. The CDR3 has 17 amino acids. CDR1 is SEHNR, CDR2 FQNEAQ, per germline (reference sequence). The CDR3 reads CASSPPRGGGAQETQYF.